The T cell receptor beta chain under discussion was sequenced for a study of T cells in Graves' hyperthyroidism and ophthalmopathy. About this clonotype: This may be a read error, as it is one base from a much larger clone.

V lost 5 bases to trimming and J lost 6 bases; unmatched junction nucleotides: 17. Germline CDR1 SEHNR, CDR2 FQNEAQ (reference sequence). There are 19 residues in the CDR3. RNA transcripts provided the source from which TCR beta CDR3 regions were amplified. TCR CDR3 underwent first-round RT-PCR with the HTBI primer set. Via MiXCR, TCRdb re-called the multiplex PCR reads, giving one row per CDR3 protein. The table includes 730,000 or so distinct CDR3 sequences, roughly a sixth detected once. This sequence was found in a woman between 50 and 59 years old with Graves' hyperthyroidism that later progressed to Graves' ophthalmopathy. This chain joins TRBV7-9 and TRBJ1-6, with TRBD1 identical over 9 bases. The source material was blood. The DNA of the CDR3 is TGTGCCAGCAGCCGATTCCGACAGGGGGGGTACCTCCCTAATTCACCCCTCCACTTT. It specifies CASSRFRQGGYLPNSPLHF.